This entry lists 22 T cell receptor beta chains sequenced from one sample in a study of blood T cell repertoires in COVID-19. TCRdb keeps only in-frame clones here, not all; method: immunoSEQ multiplex PCR. The profile covers about 180,000 clones, with around 85% appearing a single time and approximately 9.8% taken by the ten largest. Sequencing used peripheral blood. The source is a woman older than 75 with acute or convalescent COVID-19.

V and J are TRBV2 and TRBJ1-5, with 10 bases fitting TRBD1. CDR1 is SNHLY, CDR2 FYNNEI, per germline. The CDR3 is 15 amino acids. The V gene end was trimmed by 6 bases and the J gene end by 7 bases; junction bases not matched to a gene: 9. CDR3 in DNA: TGTGCCAGCAGACGACAGGGGGCGCTAGGGCAGCCCCAGCATTTT. Its translation: CASRRQGALGQPQHF.

This chain uses TRBV7-9 with TRBJ1-1; no firm D call. Trimming stripped 5 bases from V and 4 bases from J, with 11 bases between. The germline V gene has CDR1 SEHNR and CDR2 FQNEAQ (reference sequence). There are 13 residues in the CDR3. CDR3 protein: CASSRREGTEAFF. The CDR3 DNA sequence: TGTGCCAGCAGCCGACGAGAGGGCACTGAAGCTTTCTTT.

This chain links TRBV25-1 with TRBJ1-4, with TRBD1 identical over 12 bases. Germline CDR1 reads MGHDK; CDR2 reads SYGVNS. J gave up 7 bases and V 1 base, and 1 base lay outside the gene matches. The CDR3 sequence is 15 residues long. The CDR3 region has the DNA TGTGCCAGCAGTGAATGGGACAGGGGGCTTGAAAAACTGTTTTTT. Translation gives CASSEWDRGLEKLFF.

The CDR3 loop reads CSVEDQNRGSYNEQFF. DNA for the CDR3: TGCAGCGTTGAAGATCAAAATAGGGGCTCCTACAATGAGCAGTTCTTC. V usage is TRBV29-1 and J usage is TRBJ2-1; D may be TRBD1 (5 bases). The CDR3 length is 16 residues. Germline lookup yields CDR1 SQVTM and CDR2 ANQGSEA. Trimming took 0 bases from V and 0 from J, leaving 12 bases between them.

The V gene is TRBV19, the J gene TRBJ2-1; 10 bases match TRBD2. V was clipped by 5 bases and J by 7 bases; unmatched bases: 5. There are 14 residues in the CDR3. CDR1 is LNHDA and CDR2 is SQIVND in the germline V gene (reference sequence). As DNA, the CDR3 is TGTGCCAGTAGTGGATTAGCGGGGGGTAATGAGCAGTTCTTC. It specifies CASSGLAGGNEQFF.

This clone was seen a single time. The chain employs TRBV9 and TRBJ2-2; the D is unclear. This CDR3 has 15 amino acids. Germline V gene data show CDR1 as SGDLS and CDR2 as YYNGEE. V lost 4 bases to trimming and J lost 1 base, with 11 bases between them. In DNA, the CDR3 is TGTGCCAGCAGCACACACCCGGGGAACACCGGGGAGCTGTTTTTT. Translating it yields CASSTHPGNTGELFF.

The chain recombines TRBV4-1 with TRBJ2-5; D perhaps matches TRBD2 (6 bases). Trimming took 2 bases from V and 1 from J, leaving 14 bases between them. The CDR3 covers 16 residues. CDR1 and CDR2 (germline): MGHRA, YSYEKL. In DNA, the CDR3 is TGCGCCAGCAGCCAAACCCCGGGACTGACCCAAGAGACCCAGTACTTC. As protein: CASSQTPGLTQETQYF.

This chain uses TRBV5-4 with TRBJ2-5; TRBD2 agrees at 11 bases. The V segment lost 3 bases and the J segment 4 bases; nucleotides outside the gene matches: 5. The germline V gene has CDR1 SGHNT and CDR2 YYREEE (reference sequence). CDR3 length equals 15 residues. Written as DNA, the CDR3 is TGTGCCAGCAGCTCCAGAACTAGCGGGGGAGAGACCCAGTACTTC. It codes for CASSSRTSGGETQYF.

This chain joins TRBV18 and TRBJ1-1, with TRBD1 matching over 8 bases. Germline loops: CDR1 KGHSH, CDR2 LQKENI. CDR3 length equals 15 residues. Trimming removed 3 bases from V and 3 bases from J; junction bases left unmatched: 6. CDR3: CASSPLQGGDTEAFF. Here the CDR3 DNA reads TGTGCCAGCTCACCCCTACAGGGGGGGGACACTGAAGCTTTCTTT.

J is TRBJ1-5 and V is TRBV6-5, with a tentative D call TRBD1 (5 bases). The CDR3 is 16 residues long. V lost 0 bases and J 2 bases, leaving 11 bases between the germline ends. Germline V gene data show CDR1 as MNHEY and CDR2 as SVGAGI. CDR3: CASSYSARGGNQPQHF. The CDR3 DNA sequence: TGTGCCAGCAGTTACTCGGCAAGGGGTGGCAATCAGCCCCAGCATTTT.

This chain connects TRBV27 to TRBJ2-7, with TRBD2 matching over 7 bases. The V gene's germline CDR1 is MNHEY and CDR2 SMNVEV (reference sequence). This CDR3 spans 15 amino acids. The junction had 6 bases not matched to a gene; V was cut back by 4 bases and J by 0 bases. The CDR3 loop reads CASSSRLAYSYEQYF. The CDR3 DNA reads as TGTGCCAGCAGTTCAAGACTAGCCTACTCCTACGAGCAGTACTTC.

The chain recombines TRBV9 with TRBJ1-1, with 7 positions matching TRBD1. Germline V lookup: CDR1 SGDLS, CDR2 YYNGEE. The CDR3 length is 16 residues. Losses at the gene ends were 3 bases for V and 5 bases for J; bases not matched to a gene: 13. The CDR3 spells CASSGNKQGWETEAFF. The DNA for the CDR3 is TGTGCCAGCAGCGGAAACAAACAGGGGTGGGAGACTGAAGCTTTCTTT.

V usage is TRBV2 and J usage is TRBJ2-1; D might be TRBD2 (7 bases). V gave up 4 bases and J gave up 8 bases, with 15 bases separating them. This CDR3 spans 14 amino acids. Germline CDR1 is SNHLY and CDR2 is FYNNEI. The CDR3 here is CASSAGGPWDEQFF. For the CDR3, the DNA is TGTGCCAGCAGTGCCGGGGGGCCGTGGGATGAGCAGTTCTTC.

The chain employs TRBV4-3 and TRBJ2-1; D is perhaps TRBD1 (6 bases). Trimming removed 2 bases from V and 3 bases from J, with 11 bases in between. This CDR3 contains 15 residues. The germline V gene has CDR1 LGHNA and CDR2 YSLEER. CDR3 protein: CASSQSDRFYNEQFF. The CDR3 nucleotides read TGCGCCAGCAGCCAATCGGACAGATTCTACAATGAGCAGTTCTTC.

This rearrangement joins TRBV9 to TRBJ1-2; D might be TRBD1 (6 bases). There are 15 residues in the CDR3. The V end lost 4 bases, the J end lost 3 bases, and 16 bases lay between the germline ends. CDR1 and CDR2 (germline): SGDLS, YYNGEE. CDR3 sequence (DNA): TGTGCCAGCAGCCGGGGACACGGCTATGACTATGGCTACACCTTC. As protein: CASSRGHGYDYGYTF.

The chain carries TRBV18 and TRBJ2-1; 8 bases line up with TRBD1. The junction had 8 bases not matched to a gene; V was cut back by 5 bases and J by 8 bases. Germline-derived CDR1 and CDR2 are KGHSH and LQKENI. The CDR3 is 14 residues long. CDR3 in DNA: TGTGCCAGCTCAGCATCGGGACAGGCTTATGAGCAGTTCTTC. Encoded protein: CASSASGQAYEQFF.

V usage is TRBV19 and J usage is TRBJ2-5; no reliable D call. This CDR3 is built from 14 residues. Trimming shortened V by 6 bases and J by 5 bases, and 16 bases separated the two germline ends. Germline CDR1 and CDR2: LNHDA and SQIVND (reference sequence). The CDR3 loop is CASSRNTNTETQYF. The CDR3 DNA reads as TGTGCCAGTAGCCGGAACACTAATACGGAGACCCAGTACTTC.

This clone was counted once. This chain uses TRBV5-5 with TRBJ1-6; 9 bases map to TRBD1. Germline assignment: CDR1 SGHKS and CDR2 YYEKEE (reference sequence). The CDR3 contains 14 residues. The trim removed 0 bases at V and 14 bases at J, leaving 6 bases unmatched. The CDR3 reads CASSLDRGRFTLHF. In DNA, the CDR3 is TGTGCCAGCAGCTTGGACAGGGGGCGATTTACCCTCCACTTT.

This rearrangement joins TRBV5-3 to TRBJ2-1; 9 bases match TRBD2. TRBV5-3 is labeled an ORF, and its function is uncertain. V lost 4 bases and J lost 4; bases outside the gene matches: 9. The CDR3 runs 16 residues. CDR3 residues: CARSPFLAGLYNEQFF. In nucleotides, the CDR3 is TGTGCCAGAAGCCCCTTCCTAGCGGGATTGTACAATGAGCAGTTCTTC.

The gene calls are TRBV18 and TRBJ2-5; 7 nucleotides align to TRBD2. From germline, CDR1 is KGHSH and CDR2 LQKENI. The CDR3 length is 15 residues. V shed 6 bases and J 6 bases; nucleotides not matched to a gene: 13. CDR3 DNA sequence: TGTGCCAGCTCCCCCTTCCCGACTAGCACGCAGACCCAGTACTTC. It encodes CASSPFPTSTQTQYF. Using reference TRBV18 and TRBJ2-5 for the parts outside the CDR3, the full variable domain is NAGVMQNPRHLVRRRGQEARLRCSPMKGHSHVYWYRQLPEEGLKFMVYLQKENIIDESGMPKERFSAEFPKEGPSILRIQQVVRGDSAAYFCASSPFPTSTQTQYFGPGTRLLVL.

This rearrangement joins TRBV4-1 to TRBJ1-5; D gene uncertain. V gave up 1 base and J gave up 4 bases, with 14 bases separating them. This CDR3 is built from 16 residues. Germline CDR1 is MGHRA and CDR2 is YSYEKL. CDR3 loop: CASSQVERARNQPQHF. In DNA, the CDR3 is TGCGCCAGCAGCCAAGTGGAGAGGGCCCGGAATCAGCCCCAGCATTTT.

The sample holds one count of this clone. This chain connects TRBV5-1 to TRBJ2-5; D possibly corresponds to TRBD2 (7 bases). V shed 2 bases and J shed 5 bases, with 16 bases lying between them. The CDR3 consists of 15 residues. Germline V CDR1 and CDR2: SGHRS, YFSETQ. The CDR3 coding sequence is TGCGCCAGCAGCTTAACGGGGGGCCAAGGGGAGACCCAGTACTTC. Its protein is CASSLTGGQGETQYF.